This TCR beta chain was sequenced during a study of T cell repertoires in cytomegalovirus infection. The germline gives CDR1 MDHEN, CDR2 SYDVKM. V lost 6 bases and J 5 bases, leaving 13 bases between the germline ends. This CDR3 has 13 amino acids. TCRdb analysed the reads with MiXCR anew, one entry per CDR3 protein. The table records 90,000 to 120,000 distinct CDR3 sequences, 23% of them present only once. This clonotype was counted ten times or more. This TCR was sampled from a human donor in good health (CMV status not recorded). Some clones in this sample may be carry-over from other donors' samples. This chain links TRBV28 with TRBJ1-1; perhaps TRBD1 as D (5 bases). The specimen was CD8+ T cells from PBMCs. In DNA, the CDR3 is TGTGCCAGCAGCACCCTAGGACATACTGAAGCTTTCTTT. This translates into CASSTLGHTEAFF.